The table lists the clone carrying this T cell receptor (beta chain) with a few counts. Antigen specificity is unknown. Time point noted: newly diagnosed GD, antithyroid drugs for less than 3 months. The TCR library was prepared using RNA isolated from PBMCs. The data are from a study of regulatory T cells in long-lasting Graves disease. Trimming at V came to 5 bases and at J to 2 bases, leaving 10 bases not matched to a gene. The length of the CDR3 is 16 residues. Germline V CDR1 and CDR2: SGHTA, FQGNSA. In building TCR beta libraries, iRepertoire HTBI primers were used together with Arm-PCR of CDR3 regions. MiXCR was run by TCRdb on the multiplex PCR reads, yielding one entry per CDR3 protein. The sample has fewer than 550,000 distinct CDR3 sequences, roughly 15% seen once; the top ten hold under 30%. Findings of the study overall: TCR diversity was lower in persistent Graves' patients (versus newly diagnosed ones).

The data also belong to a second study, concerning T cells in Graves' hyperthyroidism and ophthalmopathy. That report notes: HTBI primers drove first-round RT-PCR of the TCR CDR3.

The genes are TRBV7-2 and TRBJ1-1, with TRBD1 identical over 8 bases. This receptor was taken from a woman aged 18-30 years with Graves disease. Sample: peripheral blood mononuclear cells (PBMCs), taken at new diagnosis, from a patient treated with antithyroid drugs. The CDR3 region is CASSDPQGAGNTEAFF. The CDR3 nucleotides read TGTGCCAGCAGCGACCCCCAGGGGGCAGGAAACACTGAAGCTTTCTTT.